The 25 T cell receptor beta chains reported below all come from one sample, sequenced in a study of cytomegalovirus exposure and HLA in healthy donors. 13 Jbeta primers and 60 Vbeta primers were used for the PCR. The protocol was immunoSEQ multiplex PCR, while the TCRdb copy is restricted to in-frame clones and leaves out a portion. In the table there are approximately 120,000 clones, about 69% of which are singletons. Sequencing was carried out using PBMCs. The receptor set was obtained from a man aged 30-40 years in good health and CMV-seronegative.

The V and J genes are TRBV7-9 and TRBJ2-3; no reliable D call. The V end lost 1 base, the J end lost 6 bases, and 5 bases lay between the germline ends. The germline CDR1 and CDR2 sequences are SEHNR and FQNEAQ (reference sequence). The CDR3 spans 12 residues. The DNA of the CDR3 is TGTGCCAGCAGCTTAGTCTTTGATACGCAGTATTTT. It yields the protein CASSLVFDTQYF.

The CDR3 loop is CASSPGSYTGELFF. In nucleotides, the CDR3 is TGTGCCAGCTCACCCGGGAGTTACACCGGGGAGCTGTTTTTT. The V gene is TRBV18, the J gene TRBJ2-2; weak D call: TRBD2 (6 bases). The germline V and J ends were trimmed by 3 bases and 3 bases, with 8 bases remaining between them. The germline gives CDR1 KGHSH, CDR2 LQKENI. This CDR3 is built from 14 residues.

The chain joins TRBV7-2 to TRBJ1-4; tentative D call: TRBD1 (5 bases). The germline V gene encodes CDR1 SGHTA and CDR2 FQGNSA. V lost 6 bases and J 4 bases, leaving 18 bases between the germline ends. The CDR3 has 16 residues. CDR3: CASSNQGSGNNEKLFF. CDR3 coding DNA: TGTGCCAGCAGTAACCAGGGTTCTGGGAATAATGAAAAACTGTTTTTT.

The V gene is TRBV5-5, the J gene TRBJ2-7, with 7 positions matching TRBD1. The CDR3 covers 14 residues. V trimming: 4 bases; J trimming: 3 bases; junction bases outside the gene matches: 7. From germline, CDR1 is SGHKS and CDR2 YYEKEE (reference sequence). The CDR3 loop reads CASSPPGTDYEQYF. The CDR3 coding sequence is TGTGCCAGCAGCCCCCCGGGGACAGACTACGAGCAGTACTTC.

V gene TRBV10-1 combines with J gene TRBJ1-6; 7 bases map to TRBD1. After removal of 9 bases from V and 7 bases from J, the junction contained 27 bases not matched to a gene. Germline V gene data show CDR1 as WNHNN and CDR2 as SYGVQD (reference sequence). The CDR3 contains 20 residues. In DNA form, the CDR3 reads TGCGCCAGGAATGTCCCCTATTTACCGGGACAGATGTTAAAAAATTCACCCCTCCACTTT. The encoded protein is CARNVPYLPGQMLKNSPLHF.

The chain has TRBV2 and TRBJ2-7, with 13 bases fitting TRBD2. There are 15 residues in the CDR3. Germline V gives CDR1 SNHLY, CDR2 FYNNEI. With 6 bases clipped from V and 10 bases from J, the junction kept 12 bases outside the gene matches. CDR3: CASRGTSGEGTRQYF. CDR3 nucleotide sequence: TGTGCCAGCAGGGGGACTAGCGGGGAGGGGACTCGACAGTACTTC. The full variable domain, with the rest looked up from reference TRBV2 and TRBJ2-7, is EPEVTQTPSHQVTQMGQEVILRCVPISNHLYFYWYRQILGQKVEFLVSFYNNEISEKSEIFDDQFSVERPDGSNFTLKIRSTKLEDSAMYFCASRGTSGEGTRQYFGPGTRLTVT.

This rearrangement joins TRBV6-5 to TRBJ1-5; possibly TRBD1 for D (6 bases). CDR1 is MNHEY and CDR2 is SVGAGI in the germline V gene. The CDR3 contains 13 residues. V dropped 7 bases and J dropped 5 bases, with 12 bases sitting between them. CDR3 nucleotide sequence: TGTGCCAGCAAAACAGGGAAGGATCAGCCCCAGCATTTT. As protein: CASKTGKDQPQHF.

The count of this clone is one. The chain joins TRBV2 to TRBJ1-3, with D possibly being TRBD1 (5 bases). V was pared by 1 base and J by 4 bases, with 11 bases between. The CDR3 contains 15 residues. The germline CDR1 and CDR2 sequences are SNHLY and FYNNEI. The CDR3 protein is CASSEEGMSGNTIYF. DNA for the CDR3: TGTGCCAGCAGTGAAGAGGGGATGTCCGGAAACACCATATATTTT.

The chain uses TRBV4-3 and TRBJ2-1; 9 positions agree with TRBD2. This CDR3 comprises 18 residues. The germline V gene has CDR1 LGHNA and CDR2 YSLEER. V trimming: 3 bases; J trimming: 5 bases; junction bases outside the gene matches: 14. The CDR3 protein is CASSQVATVAGVDNEQFF. CDR3 bases: TGCGCCAGCAGCCAGGTCGCAACGGTAGCGGGGGTAGACAATGAGCAGTTCTTC.

This chain uses TRBV6-6 with TRBJ1-1; 7 positions agree with TRBD1. The V and J ends lost 6 bases and 0 bases, in that order; junction bases with no gene match: 4. This CDR3 comprises 14 residues. Germline loops: CDR1 MNHNY, CDR2 SVGAGI (reference sequence). This chain's CDR3 is CASSQQGMNTEAFF. The CDR3 DNA is TGTGCCAGCAGCCAACAGGGGATGAACACTGAAGCTTTCTTT.

The rearrangement links TRBV19 to TRBJ1-2, with D possibly TRBD1 on 6 matching bases. The CDR3 consists of 14 residues. Germline CDR1 LNHDA, CDR2 SQIVND (reference sequence). V was cut by 3 bases and J by 4 bases, with 12 bases left in between. CDR3 bases: TGTGCCAGTAGTATTCAACAGGGTTCCTATGGCTACACCTTC. It encodes CASSIQQGSYGYTF.

The chain couples TRBV30 to TRBJ1-6; D not resolved. V shed 3 bases and J shed 8 bases, with 11 bases lying between them. CDR3 size: 13 residues. Germline V gene lookup returns CDR1 GTSNPN and CDR2 SVGIG (reference sequence). The CDR3 loop reads CAWSPLLDSPLHF. DNA of the CDR3: TGTGCCTGGAGCCCCCTTTTAGATTCACCCCTCCACTTT. The whole variable domain, remainder taken from reference TRBV30 and TRBJ1-6, is SQTIHQWPATLVQPVGSPLSLECTVEGTSNPNLYWYRQAAGRGLQLLFYSVGIGQISSEVPQNLSASRPQDRQFILSSKKLLLSDSGFYLCAWSPLLDSPLHFGNGTRLTVT.

V is TRBV5-4 and J is TRBJ1-3; D perhaps matches TRBD1 (5 bases). The CDR3 loop spans 14 amino acids. V lost 2 bases, J lost 3 bases, and 9 bases lay in between. Germline V gene data show CDR1 as SGHNT and CDR2 as YYREEE (reference sequence). The CDR3, as DNA: TGTGCCAGCAGCTTCATGGGGCTTGGAAACACCATATATTTT. This sequence encodes CASSFMGLGNTIYF.

V and J are TRBV9 and TRBJ1-3; 7 bases are a match to TRBD1. The CDR3 covers 14 residues. The V segment lost 4 bases and the J segment 5 bases; nucleotides outside the gene matches: 6. Germline-derived CDR1 and CDR2 are SGDLS and YYNGEE. The CDR3 DNA follows: TGTGCCAGCAGCAGAGACAGGGATCGAAACACCATATATTTT. The encoded protein is CASSRDRDRNTIYF.

The rearrangement links TRBV29-1 to TRBJ2-3; D may be TRBD1 (8 bases). Germline-derived CDR1 and CDR2 are SQVTM and ANQGSEA. This CDR3 is built from 15 residues. The V end lost 4 bases, the J end lost 3 bases, and 17 bases lay between the germline ends. The CDR3 DNA follows: TGCAGCGTTGGGGGGGGCAGGGGGCGGACAGATACGCAGTATTTT. This encodes CSVGGGRGRTDTQYF.

This clone occurred a few times. Since a far larger clone is one base different, this is likely a read error. The chain recombines TRBV4-2 with TRBJ2-6, with 7 nucleotides matching TRBD2. CDR3 size: 16 residues. Germline CDR1 reads LGHNA; CDR2 reads YNFKEQ. The CDR3 protein is CVSSQDGGAGANVLTF. In DNA, the CDR3 is TGTGTCAGCAGCCAAGATGGGGGGGCTGGGGCCAACGTCCTGACTTTC.

This rearrangement joins TRBV21-1 to TRBJ1-5; TRBD1 is taken as the D call from the table, unchecked against the DNA. TRBV21-1 is a pseudogene locus. The CDR3 loop spans 15 amino acids. This CDR3 is CASSSGQWADQPQHF. Written as DNA, the CDR3 is TGTGCCAGCAGTTCTGGACAGTGGGCAGATCAGCCCCAGCATTTT.

In its sample, this clone was seen once. The V call is TRBV27, the J call TRBJ2-1, with 8 nucleotides matching TRBD1. V lost 7 bases and J lost 6; bases outside the gene matches: 5. The CDR3 runs to 13 residues. Germline V CDR1 and CDR2: MNHEY, SMNVEV (reference sequence). The CDR3 coding sequence is TGTGCCAGCACCCGGGACAGGACCAATGAGCAGTTCTTC. Its translation: CASTRDRTNEQFF.

The V and J genes are TRBV13 and TRBJ2-5; TRBD2 matches at 8 bases. J was trimmed by 4 bases and V by 4 bases; bases with no gene match: 11. The CDR3 is 16 residues long. CDR1 and CDR2 from the germline V gene are PRHDT and FYEKMQ (reference sequence). The CDR3 reads CASSSRAGGGLETQYF. For the CDR3, the DNA is TGTGCCAGCAGCTCCCGGGCCGGCGGGGGGCTAGAGACCCAGTACTTC. The full variable domain, in which reference TRBV13 and TRBJ2-5 provide the parts outside the CDR3, is AAGVIQSPRHLIKEKRETATLKCYPIPRHDTVYWYQQGPGQDPQFLISFYEKMQSDKGSIPDRFSAQQFSDYHSELNMSSLELGDSALYFCASSSRAGGGLETQYFGPGTRLLVL.

This clone has only one observation. This chain connects TRBV9 to TRBJ1-1; 8 bases align to TRBD1. With V trimmed by 4 bases and J by 0 bases, 5 bases remained unmatched. This CDR3 comprises 15 residues. The germline gives CDR1 SGDLS, CDR2 YYNGEE. CDR3 DNA sequence: TGTGCCAGCAGCCCTAGACAGGGGTTGAACACTGAAGCTTTCTTT. Its translation: CASSPRQGLNTEAFF.

The chain couples TRBV10-3 to TRBJ2-1, with 7 bases matching TRBD2. This CDR3 has 14 residues. CDR1 ENHRY and CDR2 SYGVKD come from the germline V gene. V dropped 10 bases and J dropped 9; count of bases not matched to a gene: 15. This CDR3 reads CASRAERLAFEQFF. The CDR3 DNA sequence: TGTGCCAGTCGTGCTGAAAGACTAGCTTTTGAGCAGTTCTTC.

The chain is built from TRBV10-3 and TRBJ2-7; 10 nucleotides align to TRBD1. CDR3 size: 18 residues. CDR1 ENHRY and CDR2 SYGVKD come from the germline V gene. V gave up 2 bases and J gave up 3 bases; unmatched junction bases: 13. This CDR3 reads CAISEPKNRDRGVYEQYF. Written as DNA, the CDR3 is TGTGCCATCAGTGAGCCCAAGAATCGGGACAGGGGCGTCTACGAGCAGTACTTC.

The chain carries TRBV7-2 and TRBJ1-5; no definite D call. V was trimmed by 4 bases and J by 3 bases, leaving 4 bases between them. This CDR3 contains 12 residues. Germline assignment: CDR1 SGHTA and CDR2 FQGNSA. The CDR3 loop reads CASSSYNQPQHF. CDR3 bases: TGTGCCAGCAGCTCTTACAATCAGCCCCAGCATTTT.

This chain links TRBV6-5 with TRBJ1-3, with a possible D match to TRBD1 (5 bases). The germline CDR1 and CDR2 sequences are MNHEY and SVGAGI. V lost 4 bases, J lost 3 bases, and 16 bases lay in between. The CDR3 covers 16 residues. The chain's CDR3 is CASSSLGGSNGNTIYF. The CDR3 nucleotides are TGTGCCAGCAGTTCCCTGGGGGGGAGTAATGGAAACACCATATATTTT.

J is TRBJ2-5 and V is TRBV5-1, with 7 bases identical to TRBD1. Germline V gene lookup returns CDR1 SGHRS and CDR2 YFSETQ. This CDR3 has 14 amino acids. Trimming cost V 8 bases and J 7 bases; bases outside gene matches: 14. Written as DNA, the CDR3 is TGCGCCAGTTCTAGGGACAGAGTAGACGGGACCCAGTACTTC. Translation gives CASSRDRVDGTQYF.